This T cell receptor beta chain was sequenced for a study of cytomegalovirus exposure and HLA in healthy donors. Looking at the study overall: The approximately 710 first-cohort repertoires and the 95 to 150 validation repertoires shared the same platform, a later analysis reported.

Separation from the roughly 670-subject first cohort characterized the roughly 110-subject validation cohort, to which the donors belonged. On this clone itself: Its target is not known.

V was trimmed by 3 bases and J by 5 bases, leaving 14 bases between them. Germline V CDR1 and CDR2: SGDLS, YYNGEE. The CDR3 loop spans 14 amino acids. TCRdb's table, derived via immunoSEQ multiplex PCR, lists solely in-frame clones and lacks some. The sample lists some 210,000 clones, roughly 91% seen once, with 1.5% to 2% in the top ten. Study outcomes and limitations: Researchers reported that three CMV-associated chains were confirmed in vitro as CMV antigen-specific. The study designated roughly 150 TCR beta chains cytomegalovirus-associated.

Sequenced: PBMCs. The chain recombines TRBV9 with TRBJ2-5, with D maybe TRBD1 (6 bases). The receptor's source is a woman younger than 30 in good health and CMV-seropositive. CDR3 amino acids: CASSEGGVMETQYF. In DNA form, the CDR3 reads TGTGCCAGCAGCGAAGGGGGAGTAATGGAGACCCAGTACTTC.